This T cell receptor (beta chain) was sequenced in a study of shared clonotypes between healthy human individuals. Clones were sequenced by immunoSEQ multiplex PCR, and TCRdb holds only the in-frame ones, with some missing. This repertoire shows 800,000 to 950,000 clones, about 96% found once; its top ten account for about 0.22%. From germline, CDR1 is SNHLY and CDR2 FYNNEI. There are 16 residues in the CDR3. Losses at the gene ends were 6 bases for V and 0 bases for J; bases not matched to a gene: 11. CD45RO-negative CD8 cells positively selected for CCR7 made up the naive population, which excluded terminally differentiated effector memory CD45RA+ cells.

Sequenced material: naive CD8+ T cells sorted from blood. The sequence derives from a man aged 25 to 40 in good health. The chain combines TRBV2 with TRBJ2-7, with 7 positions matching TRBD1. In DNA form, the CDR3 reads TGTGCCAGCAGACAAATCAGGGGGTCGAACTCCTACGAGCAGTACTTC. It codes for CASRQIRGSNSYEQYF.